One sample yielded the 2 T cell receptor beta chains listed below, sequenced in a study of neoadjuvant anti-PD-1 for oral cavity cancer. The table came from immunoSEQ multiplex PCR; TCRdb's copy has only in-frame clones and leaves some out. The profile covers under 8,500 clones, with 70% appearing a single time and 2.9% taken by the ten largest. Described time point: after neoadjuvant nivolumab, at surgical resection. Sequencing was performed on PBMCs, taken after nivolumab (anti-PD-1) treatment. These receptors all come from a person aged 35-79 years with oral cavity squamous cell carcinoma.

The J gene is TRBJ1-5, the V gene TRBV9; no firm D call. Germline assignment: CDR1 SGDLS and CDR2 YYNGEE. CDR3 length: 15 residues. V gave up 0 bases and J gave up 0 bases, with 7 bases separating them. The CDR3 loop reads CASSVGEGSNQPQHF. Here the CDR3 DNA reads TGTGCCAGCAGCGTAGGGGAGGGTAGCAATCAGCCCCAGCATTTT.

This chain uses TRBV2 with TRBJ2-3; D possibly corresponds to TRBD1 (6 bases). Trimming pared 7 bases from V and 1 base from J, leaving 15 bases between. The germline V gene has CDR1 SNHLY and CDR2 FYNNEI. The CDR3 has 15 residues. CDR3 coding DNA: TGTGCCAGCACCCTATCCCGGACAGGCACAGATACGCAGTATTTT. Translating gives CASTLSRTGTDTQYF.